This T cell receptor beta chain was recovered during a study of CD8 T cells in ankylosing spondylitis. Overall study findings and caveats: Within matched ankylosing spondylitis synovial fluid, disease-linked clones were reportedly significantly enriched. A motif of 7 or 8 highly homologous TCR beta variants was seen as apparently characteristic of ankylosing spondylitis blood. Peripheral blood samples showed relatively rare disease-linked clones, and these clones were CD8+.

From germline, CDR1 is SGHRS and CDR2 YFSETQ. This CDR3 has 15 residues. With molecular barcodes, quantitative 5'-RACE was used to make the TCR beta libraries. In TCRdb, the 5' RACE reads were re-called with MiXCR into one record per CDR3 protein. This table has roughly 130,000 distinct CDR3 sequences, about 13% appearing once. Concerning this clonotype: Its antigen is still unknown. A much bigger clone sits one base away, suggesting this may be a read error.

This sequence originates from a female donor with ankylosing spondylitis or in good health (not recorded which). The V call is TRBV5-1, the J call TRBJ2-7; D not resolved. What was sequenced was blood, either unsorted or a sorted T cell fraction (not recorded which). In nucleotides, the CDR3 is TGCGCCAGCAGCCCCGCGGCAGGAGAAGCCTACGAGCAGTGCTTC. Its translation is CASSPAAGEAYEQCF.